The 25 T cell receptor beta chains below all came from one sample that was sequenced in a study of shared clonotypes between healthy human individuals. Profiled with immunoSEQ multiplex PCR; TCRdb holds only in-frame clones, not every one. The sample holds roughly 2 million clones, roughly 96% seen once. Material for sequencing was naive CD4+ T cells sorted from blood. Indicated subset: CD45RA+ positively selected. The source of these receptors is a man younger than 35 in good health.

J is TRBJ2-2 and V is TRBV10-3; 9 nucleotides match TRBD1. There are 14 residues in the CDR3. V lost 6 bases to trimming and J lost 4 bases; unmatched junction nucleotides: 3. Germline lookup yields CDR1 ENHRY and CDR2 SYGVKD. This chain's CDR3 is CAIRGQGFTGELFF. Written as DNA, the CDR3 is TGTGCCATCAGGGGACAGGGATTCACCGGGGAGCTGTTTTTT.

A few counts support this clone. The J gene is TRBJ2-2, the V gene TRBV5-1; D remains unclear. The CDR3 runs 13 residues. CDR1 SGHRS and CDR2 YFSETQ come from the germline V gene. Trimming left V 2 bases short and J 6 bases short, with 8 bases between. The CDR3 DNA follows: TGCGCCAGCAGCTTCCTAGACCCCGGGGAGCTGTTTTTT. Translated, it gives CASSFLDPGELFF. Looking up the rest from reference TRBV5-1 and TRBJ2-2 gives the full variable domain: KAGVTQTPRYLIKTRGQQVTLSCSPISGHRSVSWYQQTPGQGLQFLFEYFSETQRNKGNFPGRFSGRQFSNSRSEMNVSTLELGDSALYLCASSFLDPGELFFGEGSRLTVL.

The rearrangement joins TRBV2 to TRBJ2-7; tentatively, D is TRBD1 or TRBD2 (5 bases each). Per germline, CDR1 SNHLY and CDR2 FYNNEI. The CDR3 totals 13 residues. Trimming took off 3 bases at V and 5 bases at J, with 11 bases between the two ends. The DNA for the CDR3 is TGTGCCAGCAGTGATGGGGGTCTGCACGAGCAGTACTTC. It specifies CASSDGGLHEQYF.

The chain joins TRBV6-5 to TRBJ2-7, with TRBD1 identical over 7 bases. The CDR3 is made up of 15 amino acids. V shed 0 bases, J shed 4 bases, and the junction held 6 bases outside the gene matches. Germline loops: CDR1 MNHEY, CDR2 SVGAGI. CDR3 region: CASSYSRGGAYEQYF. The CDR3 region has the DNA TGTGCCAGCAGTTACTCGAGAGGGGGCGCGTACGAGCAGTACTTC.

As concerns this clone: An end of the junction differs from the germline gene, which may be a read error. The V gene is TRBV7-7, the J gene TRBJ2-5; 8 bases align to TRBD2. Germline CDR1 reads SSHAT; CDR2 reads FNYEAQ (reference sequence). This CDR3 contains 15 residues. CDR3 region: CASSLGREEAETQYF. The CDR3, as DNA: TGTGCTAGCAGCTTGGGGCGGGAGGAAGCGGAGACCCAGTACTTC.

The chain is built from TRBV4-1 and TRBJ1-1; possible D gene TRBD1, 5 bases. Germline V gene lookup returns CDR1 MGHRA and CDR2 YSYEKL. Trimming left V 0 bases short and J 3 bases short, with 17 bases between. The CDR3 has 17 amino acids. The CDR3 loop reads CASSQDKGTLRDTEAFF. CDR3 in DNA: TGCGCCAGCAGCCAAGATAAGGGGACGCTGAGGGACACTGAAGCTTTCTTT.

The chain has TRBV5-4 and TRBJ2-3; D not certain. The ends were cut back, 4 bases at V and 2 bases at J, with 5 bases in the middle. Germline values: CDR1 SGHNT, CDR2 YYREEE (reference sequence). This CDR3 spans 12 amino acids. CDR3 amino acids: CASSQNTDTQYF. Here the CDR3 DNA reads TGTGCCAGCAGCCAAAACACAGATACGCAGTATTTT.

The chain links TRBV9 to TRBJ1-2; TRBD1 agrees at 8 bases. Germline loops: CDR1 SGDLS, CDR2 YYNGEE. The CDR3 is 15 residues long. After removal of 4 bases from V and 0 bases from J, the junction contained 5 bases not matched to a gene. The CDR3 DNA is TGTGCCAGCAGCTCTTGGACAGGGACTAACTATGGCTACACCTTC. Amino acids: CASSSWTGTNYGYTF.

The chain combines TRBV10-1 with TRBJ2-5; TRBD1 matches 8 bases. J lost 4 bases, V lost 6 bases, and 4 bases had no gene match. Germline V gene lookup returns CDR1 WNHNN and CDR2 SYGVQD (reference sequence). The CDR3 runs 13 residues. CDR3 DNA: TGCGCCAGCAGCGACAGGGGACGAGAGACCCAGTACTTC. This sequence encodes CASSDRGRETQYF.

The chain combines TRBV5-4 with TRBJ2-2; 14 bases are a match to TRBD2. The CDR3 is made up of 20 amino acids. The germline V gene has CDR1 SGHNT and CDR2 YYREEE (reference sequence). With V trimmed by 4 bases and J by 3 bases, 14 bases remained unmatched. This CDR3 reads CASSPAPGTSGRKDTGELFF. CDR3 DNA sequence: TGTGCCAGCAGCCCCGCCCCCGGGACTAGCGGGAGAAAGGACACCGGGGAGCTGTTTTTT.

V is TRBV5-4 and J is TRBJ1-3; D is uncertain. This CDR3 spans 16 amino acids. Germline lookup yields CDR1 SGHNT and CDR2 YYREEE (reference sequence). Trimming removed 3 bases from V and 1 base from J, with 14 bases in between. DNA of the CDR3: TGTGCCAGCAGCTCGTCGACATCGGGGTCTGGAAACACCATATATTTT. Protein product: CASSSSTSGSGNTIYF.

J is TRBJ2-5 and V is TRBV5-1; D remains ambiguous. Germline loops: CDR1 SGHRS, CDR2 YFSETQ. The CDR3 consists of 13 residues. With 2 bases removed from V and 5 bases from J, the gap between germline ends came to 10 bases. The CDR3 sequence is CASSFPPVETQYF. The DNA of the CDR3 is TGCGCCAGCAGCTTCCCCCCGGTTGAGACCCAGTACTTC.

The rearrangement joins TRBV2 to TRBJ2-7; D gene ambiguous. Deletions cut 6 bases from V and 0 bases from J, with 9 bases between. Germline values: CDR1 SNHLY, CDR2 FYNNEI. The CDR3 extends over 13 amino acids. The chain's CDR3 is CASRDSSSYEQYF. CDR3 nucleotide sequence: TGTGCCAGCAGAGACTCGAGCTCCTACGAGCAGTACTTC.

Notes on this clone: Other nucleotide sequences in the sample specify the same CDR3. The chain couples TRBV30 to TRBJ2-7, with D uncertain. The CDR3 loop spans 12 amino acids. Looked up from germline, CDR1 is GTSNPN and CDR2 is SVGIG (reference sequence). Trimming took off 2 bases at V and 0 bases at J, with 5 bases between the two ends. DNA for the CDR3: TGTGCCTGGAGTCCCTCCTCCTACGAGCAGTACTTC. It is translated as CAWSPSSYEQYF.

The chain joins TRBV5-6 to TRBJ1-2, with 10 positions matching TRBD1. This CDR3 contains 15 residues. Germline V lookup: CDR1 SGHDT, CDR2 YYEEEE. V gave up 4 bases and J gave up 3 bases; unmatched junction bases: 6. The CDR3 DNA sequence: TGTGCCAGCAGCCCAGGGACAGGGGTTGACTATGGCTACACCTTC. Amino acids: CASSPGTGVDYGYTF.

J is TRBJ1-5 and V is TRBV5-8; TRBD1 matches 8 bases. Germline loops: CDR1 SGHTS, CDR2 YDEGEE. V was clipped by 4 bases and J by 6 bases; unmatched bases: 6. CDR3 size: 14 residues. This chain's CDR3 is CASSGQGSGQPQHF. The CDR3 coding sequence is TGTGCCAGCAGCGGACAGGGTAGCGGTCAGCCCCAGCATTTT.

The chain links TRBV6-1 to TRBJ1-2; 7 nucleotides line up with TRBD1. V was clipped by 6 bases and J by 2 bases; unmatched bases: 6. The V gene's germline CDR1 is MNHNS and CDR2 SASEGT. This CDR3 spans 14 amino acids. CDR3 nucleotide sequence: TGTGCCAGCAGCCGAGACAGGGTAAACTATGGCTACACCTTC. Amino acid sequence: CASSRDRVNYGYTF.

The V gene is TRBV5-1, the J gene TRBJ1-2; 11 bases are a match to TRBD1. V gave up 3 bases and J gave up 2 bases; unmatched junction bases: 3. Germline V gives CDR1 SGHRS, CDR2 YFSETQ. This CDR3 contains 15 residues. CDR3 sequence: CASSSGTGGNYGYTF. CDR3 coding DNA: TGCGCCAGCAGCTCGGGGACAGGGGGAAACTATGGCTACACCTTC.

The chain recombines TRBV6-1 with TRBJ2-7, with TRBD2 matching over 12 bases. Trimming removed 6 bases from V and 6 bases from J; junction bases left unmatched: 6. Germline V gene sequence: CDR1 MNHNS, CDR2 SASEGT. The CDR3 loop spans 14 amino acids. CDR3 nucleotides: TGTGCCAGCAGATCTAGCGGGGGGGCCGGCGAGCAGTACTTC. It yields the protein CASRSSGGAGEQYF.

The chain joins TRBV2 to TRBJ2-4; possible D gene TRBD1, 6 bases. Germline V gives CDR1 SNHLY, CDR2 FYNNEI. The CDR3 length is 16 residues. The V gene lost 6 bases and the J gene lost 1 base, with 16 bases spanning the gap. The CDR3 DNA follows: TGTGCCAGCAGCGAACAGGGCCCTTTTGCCAAAAACATTCAGTACTTC. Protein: CASSEQGPFAKNIQYF.

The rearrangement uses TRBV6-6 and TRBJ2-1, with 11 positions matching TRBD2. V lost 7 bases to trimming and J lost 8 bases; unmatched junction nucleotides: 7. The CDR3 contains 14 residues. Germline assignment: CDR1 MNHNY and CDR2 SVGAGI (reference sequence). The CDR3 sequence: CASIGTSGNHEQFF. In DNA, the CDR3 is TGTGCCAGCATCGGGACTAGCGGTAATCATGAGCAGTTCTTC.

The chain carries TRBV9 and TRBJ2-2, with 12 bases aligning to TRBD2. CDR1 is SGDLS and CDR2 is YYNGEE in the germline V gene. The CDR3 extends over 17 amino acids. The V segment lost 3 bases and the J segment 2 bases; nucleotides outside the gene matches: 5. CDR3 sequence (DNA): TGTGCCAGCAGCGAACTAGCGGGGGGCCTAAACACCGGGGAGCTGTTTTTT. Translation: CASSELAGGLNTGELFF.

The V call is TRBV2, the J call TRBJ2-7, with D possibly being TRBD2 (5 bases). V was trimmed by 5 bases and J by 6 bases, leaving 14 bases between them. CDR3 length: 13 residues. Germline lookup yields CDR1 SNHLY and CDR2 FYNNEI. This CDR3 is CASSLRREGEQYF. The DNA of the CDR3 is TGTGCCAGCAGTCTACGCCGAGAGGGCGAGCAGTACTTC.

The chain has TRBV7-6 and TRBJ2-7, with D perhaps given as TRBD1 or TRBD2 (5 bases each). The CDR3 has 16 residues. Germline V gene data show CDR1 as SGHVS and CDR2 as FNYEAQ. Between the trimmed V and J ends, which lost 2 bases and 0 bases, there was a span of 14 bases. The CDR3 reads CASSLQGRGNSYEQYF. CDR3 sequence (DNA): TGTGCCAGCAGCTTACAGGGACGGGGAAACTCCTACGAGCAGTACTTC. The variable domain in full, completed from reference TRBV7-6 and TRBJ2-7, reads GAGVSQSPRYKVTKRGQDVALRCDPISGHVSLYWYRQALGQGPEFLTYFNYEAQQDKSGLPNDRFSAERPEGSISTLTIQRTEQRDSAMYRCASSLQGRGNSYEQYFGPGTRLTVT.

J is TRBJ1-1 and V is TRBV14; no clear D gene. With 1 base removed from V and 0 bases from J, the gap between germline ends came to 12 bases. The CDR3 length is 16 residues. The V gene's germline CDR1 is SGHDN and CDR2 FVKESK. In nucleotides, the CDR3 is TGTGCCAGCAGCCAAGTGGGTCCGTTAATGAACACTGAAGCTTTCTTT. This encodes CASSQVGPLMNTEAFF.